The sequence of this T cell receptor beta chain was determined in a study of shared clonotypes between healthy human individuals. Replicate PCRs from sorted subsets contained approximately 190 ng DNA, which is some 32,000 T cell genomes. This table comes from immunoSEQ multiplex PCR, and its TCRdb copy is limited to in-frame clones, with some not included. Of approximately 110,000 clones listed, approximately 65% are singletons. Regarding the study as a whole: The diversity represented, both genetic and in exposure history, was limited by few donors. Clonotypes which were not shared had lower generation probabilities than clonotypes that all four donors shared.

V was trimmed by 3 bases and J by 0 bases, leaving 12 bases between them. CDR3 length: 16 amino acids. CDR1 is MRHNA, CDR2 SNTAGT, per germline. This clone was seen many times. Its antigen is still unknown. Donors were healthy HIV-negative adults without recently reported acute infections or vaccinations. The TCR was taken from a young woman in good health. The V gene is TRBV6-4, the J gene TRBJ2-1; D may be TRBD1 (6 bases). Sequencing input: memory CD8+ T cells sorted from blood. The subset denotes: CD45RO+ cells pooled with CCR7-negative TemRA cells. The CDR3 DNA follows: TGTGCCAGCAGTGAACAGGGTTTGAGCTCCTACAATGAGCAGTTCTTC. As protein: CASSEQGLSSYNEQFF.